This T cell receptor (beta chain) was documented in a study of cytomegalovirus exposure and HLA in healthy donors. Study-wide background: The 100 to 150 validation repertoires used the same platform as the 666 first-cohort repertoires, a later analysis reported. Broader study findings: Overall, about 160 TCR beta chains were annotated as cytomegalovirus-associated. Cytomegalovirus status was reportedly diagnosed by the classifier with high specificity and sensitivity.

Trimming pared 6 bases from V and 3 bases from J, leaving 20 bases between. CDR3 length: 15 residues. Per the germline V gene, CDR1 is SQVTM and CDR2 is ANQGSEA. The donors were members of the validation cohort, which comprised roughly 120 subjects and was separate from the first cohort of roughly 700 subjects. On this clone itself: Its specificity is unknown.

The method was immunoSEQ multiplex PCR; TCRdb's version includes in-frame clones alone and lacks a portion of them. Among tens of thousands of clones, around 94% were seen once, and the ten largest hold around 3.5%. The sequence was collected from a woman aged 18-35 years in good health and CMV-seropositive. The sequenced material came from PBMCs. J is TRBJ1-2 and V is TRBV29-1, with D possibly being TRBD1 (6 bases). This CDR3 is CSVSGQPGRDYGYTF. As DNA, the CDR3 is TGCAGCGTCTCGGGACAACCCGGGCGAGACTATGGCTACACCTTC.